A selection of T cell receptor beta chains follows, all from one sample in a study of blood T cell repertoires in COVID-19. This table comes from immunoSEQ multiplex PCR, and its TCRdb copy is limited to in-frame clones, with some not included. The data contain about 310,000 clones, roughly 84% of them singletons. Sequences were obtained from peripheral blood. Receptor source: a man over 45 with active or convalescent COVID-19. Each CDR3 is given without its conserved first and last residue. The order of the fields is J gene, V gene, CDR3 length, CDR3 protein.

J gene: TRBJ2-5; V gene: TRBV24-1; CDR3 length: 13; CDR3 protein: ATSTGQGYQETQY
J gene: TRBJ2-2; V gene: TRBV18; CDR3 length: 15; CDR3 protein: ASSPGLAGEGTGELF
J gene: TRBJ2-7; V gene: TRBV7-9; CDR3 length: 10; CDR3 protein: ASSPGVSEQY
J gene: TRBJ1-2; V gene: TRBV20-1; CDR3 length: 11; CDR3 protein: SASAEGDYGYT
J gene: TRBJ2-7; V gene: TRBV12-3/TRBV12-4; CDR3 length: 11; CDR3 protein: ASSSRDIYEQY
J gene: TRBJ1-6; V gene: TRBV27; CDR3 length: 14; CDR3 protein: ASKPTRGSYNSPLH
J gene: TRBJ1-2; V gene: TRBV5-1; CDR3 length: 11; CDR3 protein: ASSFAPDYGYT
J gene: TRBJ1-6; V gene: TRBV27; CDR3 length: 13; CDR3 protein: ASSTQGGDNSPLH
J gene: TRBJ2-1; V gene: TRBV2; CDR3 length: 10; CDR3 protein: ASSEWRDEQF
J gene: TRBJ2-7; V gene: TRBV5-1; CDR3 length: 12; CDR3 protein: ASSLGSRRDEQY
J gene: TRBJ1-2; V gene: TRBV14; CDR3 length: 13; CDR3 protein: ASSQVGTGGQGYT
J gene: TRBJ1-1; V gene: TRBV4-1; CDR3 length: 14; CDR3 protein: ASSPQTGGTNTEAF
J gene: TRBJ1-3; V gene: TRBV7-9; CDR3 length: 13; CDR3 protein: ASSKTGGSGNTIY
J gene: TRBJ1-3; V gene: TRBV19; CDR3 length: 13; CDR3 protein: ASSPSVASGNTIY
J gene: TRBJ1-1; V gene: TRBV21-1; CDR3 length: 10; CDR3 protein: AIQGANTEAF
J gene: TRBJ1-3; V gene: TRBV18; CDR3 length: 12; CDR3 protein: ASSPQGDSNTIY
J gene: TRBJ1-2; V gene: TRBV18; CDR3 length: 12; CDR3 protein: ASSPRQTFYGYT
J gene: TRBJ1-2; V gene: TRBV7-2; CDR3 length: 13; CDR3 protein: ASSSLVGQNYGYT
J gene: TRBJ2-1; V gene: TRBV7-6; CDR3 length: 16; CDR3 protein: ASSLAVWLAGNYNEQF
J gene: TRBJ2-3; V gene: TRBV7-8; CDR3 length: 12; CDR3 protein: ASRRLAGADTQY
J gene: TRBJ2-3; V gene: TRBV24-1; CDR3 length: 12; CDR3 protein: ATSDYRSGDTQY
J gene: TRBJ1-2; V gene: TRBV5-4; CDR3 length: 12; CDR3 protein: ASSFRDSLYGYT
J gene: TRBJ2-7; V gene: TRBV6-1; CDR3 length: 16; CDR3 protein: ASSEKGGAAGGRYEQY
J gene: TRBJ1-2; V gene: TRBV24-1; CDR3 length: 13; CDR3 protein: ATSDPRQGVRGYT
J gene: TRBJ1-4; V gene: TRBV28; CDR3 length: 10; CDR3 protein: ASSSPYRGWD
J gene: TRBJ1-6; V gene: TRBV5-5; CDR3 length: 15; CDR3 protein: ASSIPGTGIEDSPLH
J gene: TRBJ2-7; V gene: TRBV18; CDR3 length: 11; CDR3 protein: ASSPGQPSEQY
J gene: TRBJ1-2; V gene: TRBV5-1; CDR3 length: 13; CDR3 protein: ASSFSSGANYGYT
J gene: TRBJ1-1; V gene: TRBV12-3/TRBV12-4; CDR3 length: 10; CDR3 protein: ASSFGEGEAF
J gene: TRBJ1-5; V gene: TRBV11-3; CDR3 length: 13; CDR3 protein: ASSFFGTGNQPQH
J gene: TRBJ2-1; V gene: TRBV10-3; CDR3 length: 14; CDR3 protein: AISEEGGAVYNEQF
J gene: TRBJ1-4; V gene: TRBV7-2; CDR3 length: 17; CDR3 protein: ASSYPRGGQGVANEKLF
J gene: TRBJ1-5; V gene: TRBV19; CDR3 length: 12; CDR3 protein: ASSAQGWNQPQH
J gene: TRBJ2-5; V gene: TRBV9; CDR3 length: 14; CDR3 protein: ASSVLGQGHQETQY
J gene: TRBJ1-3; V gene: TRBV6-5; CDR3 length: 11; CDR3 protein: ASSYSRQGTIY
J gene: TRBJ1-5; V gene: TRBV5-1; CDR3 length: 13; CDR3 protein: ASSSQGDSNQPQH
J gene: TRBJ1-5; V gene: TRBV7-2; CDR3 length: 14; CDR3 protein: ASSSAGGANNQPQH
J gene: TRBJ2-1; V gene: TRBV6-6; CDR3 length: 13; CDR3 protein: ASREPGGTGNEQF
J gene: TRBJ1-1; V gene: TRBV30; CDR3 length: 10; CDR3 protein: AWVGATTEAF
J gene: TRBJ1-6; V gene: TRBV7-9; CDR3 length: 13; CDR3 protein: ASSSDRFFNSPLH